A selection of T cell receptor beta chains follows, all from one sample in a study of long-term antiretroviral therapy in people with HIV. Profiled with immunoSEQ multiplex PCR; TCRdb holds only in-frame clones, not every one. The sample consists of roughly 14,000 clones, around 88% of them appearing once. Material: unsorted PBMCs, obtained around 2.3 years before starting antiretroviral therapy. The receptors originated from a woman aged 25 to 39 with HIV. CDR3s include the opening cysteine and the closing phenylalanine or tryptophan. A D gene is named only where the DNA matches it firmly. Rows may omit the clone size; those that give it use once, few, many or a size class.

clone size	D gene	J gene	V gene	CDR3 DNA	CDR3 protein
NA	NA	TRBJ1-6	TRBV10-2	TGCGCCAGCAGCGTAGAGTATAATTCACCCCTCCACTTT	CASSVEYNSPLHF
NA	NA	TRBJ1-5	TRBV16	TGTGCCAGCAGCCAATCTGGACACGATCAGCCCCAGCATTTT	CASSQSGHDQPQHF
few	TRBD1	TRBJ1-6	TRBV5-3	TGTGCCAGAAGCTTGGCGTTGGACAGGGGGCGAATGGGTTCACCCCTCCACTTT	CARSLALDRGRMGSPLHF
NA	NA	TRBJ1-5	TRBV27	TGTGCCAGCAGTTTAGGGTGGAATCAGCCCCAGCATTTT	CASSLGWNQPQHF
once	NA	TRBJ1-4	TRBV19	TGTGCCAGTAGTATGAATGAAAAACTGTTTTTT	CASSMNEKLFF
NA	TRBD1	TRBJ2-7	TRBV29-1	TGCAGCGTCCCGGGACAGGGTTACCCCTACGAGCAGTACTTC	CSVPGQGYPYEQYF
NA	NA	TRBJ1-1	TRBV14	TGTGCCAGCAGCTGGGGGTCTACTGAAGCTTTCTTT	CASSWGSTEAFF
once	NA	TRBJ1-2	TRBV7-2	TGTGCCAGCAGCTCCTCCCGGGCGGCGGGTGGCTACACCTTC	CASSSSRAAGGYTF
NA	NA	TRBJ2-5	TRBV18	TGTGCCAGCTCACCTTCTAGTATTGGAGAGACCCAGTACTTC	CASSPSSIGETQYF
NA	NA	TRBJ1-2	TRBV30	TGTGCCTGGAGATCTGAGGCTGGACGAAGCCTTTATGGCTACACCTTC	CAWRSEAGRSLYGYTF
NA	TRBD2	TRBJ2-3	TRBV27	TGTGCCACCTCTAGCGGGGCGAATACGCAGTATTTT	CATSSGANTQYF
NA	NA	TRBJ2-7	TRBV30	TGTGCCTGGAGTGCTCACTACGAGCAGTACTTC	CAWSAHYEQYF
NA	NA	TRBJ2-5	TRBV6-5	TGTGCCAGCAGCCCTCTAACGGGAGAGACCCAGTACTTC	CASSPLTGETQYF
NA	TRBD2	TRBJ2-1	TRBV7-3	TGTGCCAGCAGCTTAGCGGGGGGGCCCTCCAATGAGCAGTTCTTC	CASSLAGGPSNEQFF
NA	NA	TRBJ1-2	TRBV10-1	TGCGCCAGCAGTCAAGAGGGTGGCTACACCTTC	CASSQEGGYTF
NA	NA	TRBJ1-2	TRBV5-1	TGCGCCAGCAGCCCGAGACCGGGAGGCCCCCATGGCTACACCTTC	CASSPRPGGPHGYTF
NA	TRBD1	TRBJ1-1	TRBV19	TGTGCCAGTAGTATCCTCCGGGACAGGGGGACTGAAGCTTTCTTT	CASSILRDRGTEAFF
once	TRBD1	TRBJ1-2	TRBV27	TGTGCCAGCAGTTTGAGATGGACAGGGAGAAACTATGGCTACACCTTC	CASSLRWTGRNYGYTF
NA	NA	TRBJ1-1	TRBV7-8	TGTGCCAGCAGCTCAGGGCAGGGGAACACTGAAGCTTTCTTT	CASSSGQGNTEAFF
NA	NA	TRBJ2-2	TRBV18	TGTGCCAGCTCACCACCGCACCGGGGGCGAACCGGGGAGCTGTTTTTT	CASSPPHRGRTGELFF
NA	NA	TRBJ1-6	TRBV27	TGTGCCAGCACTTGGTGGAGGGGAAAAATTAATTCACCCCTCCACTTT	CASTWWRGKINSPLHF
NA	TRBD1	TRBJ1-6	TRBV23-1	TGCGCCAGCAGTCAACAGGGGACAGGGAGCCAGGGGCGCCATAATTCACCCCTCCACTTT	CASSQQGTGSQGRHNSPLHF
NA	TRBD2	TRBJ2-3	TRBV4-3	TGCGCCAGCAGCCAAGAAGTAACTAGCGGCGCAGATACGCAGTATTTT	CASSQEVTSGADTQYF
NA	NA	TRBJ1-6	TRBV30	TGTGCCTGGAGCTTGACGGCTTATAATTCACCCCTCCACTTT	CAWSLTAYNSPLHF